The present entry profiles one T cell receptor (beta chain) with its context. These data originate in a study of human versus mouse CDR3 diversity and MHC coevolution. The CDR3 has 20 amino acids. Trimming removed 1 base from V and 0 bases from J; junction bases left unmatched: 11. The germline V gene has CDR1 KGHSH and CDR2 LQKENI. Clones were read by immunoSEQ multiplex PCR, and TCRdb kept only the in-frame ones, dropping some. Of some 80,000 clones detected, 80% to 95% appear once; the ten largest clones hold around 0.15%. The source material was naive CD4+ T cells from blood. Subset indicated: CD45RO-negative CD62L-positive naive CD4 T cells. The rearrangement uses TRBV18 and TRBJ2-4, with 11 bases aligning to TRBD2. The receptor was isolated from a person aged 30 to 70 in good health. CDR3 in amino acids: CASSPQTGTSGPLAKNIQYF. The CDR3 DNA reads TGTGCCAGCTCACCACAGACCGGGACTAGCGGACCTCTAGCCAAAAACATTCAGTACTTC.